This TCR beta chain was found in a study of T-cell memory formation after mild COVID-19. On the study more broadly: Clustering of TCRs was largely donor specific. The study's findings and limits: Contracting clones localized mainly to CM and EM when CD4+ and mainly to EMRA when CD8+. Clones shrinking from day 15 to 85 showed even CD4/CD8 mixes; later expanders tilted CD4+.

To note about this clonotype: As yet, its antigen is unknown.

TCRdb processed the 5' RACE reads anew with MiXCR; each CDR3 protein has one entry. Among about 360,000 distinct CDR3 sequences listed, around an eighth were seen once. Material: PBMCs or a T cell subset sorted from them (not recorded which). This clonotype was sampled from a man aged 18 to 30 who had mild COVID-19 (a few samples of this study predate the infection). Cell type and time point are not known.

As DNA, the CDR3 is TGTGCCAGCAGCCTCCACTCGAGGTTGAGCTCCTACAATGAGCAGTTCTTC. It translates to CASSLHSRLSSYNEQFF. V usage is TRBV7-6 and J usage is TRBJ2-1, with D hard to call. The V end lost 5 bases, the J end lost 0 bases, and 17 bases lay between the germline ends. Germline CDR1 is SGHVS and CDR2 is FNYEAQ. The CDR3 totals 17 residues. Looking up the rest from reference TRBV7-6 and TRBJ2-1 gives the full variable domain: GAGVSQSPRYKVTKRGQDVALRCDPISGHVSLYWYRQALGQGPEFLTYFNYEAQQDKSGLPNDRFSAERPEGSISTLTIQRTEQRDSAMYRCASSLHSRLSSYNEQFFGPGTRLTVL.